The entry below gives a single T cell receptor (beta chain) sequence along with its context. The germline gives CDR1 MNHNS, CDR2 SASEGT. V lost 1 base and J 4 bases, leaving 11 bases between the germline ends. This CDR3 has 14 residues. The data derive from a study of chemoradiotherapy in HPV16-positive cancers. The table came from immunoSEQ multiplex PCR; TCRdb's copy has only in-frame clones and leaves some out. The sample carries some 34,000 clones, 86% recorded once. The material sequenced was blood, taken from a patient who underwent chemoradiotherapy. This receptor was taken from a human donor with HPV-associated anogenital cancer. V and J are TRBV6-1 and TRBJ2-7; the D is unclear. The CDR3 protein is CASSEGSGIYEQYF. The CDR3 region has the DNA TGTGCCAGCAGTGAAGGGTCCGGAATTTACGAGCAGTACTTC.